This T cell receptor beta chain is drawn from a study of shared clonotypes between healthy human individuals. Only Caucasian adults living in Nashville, Tennessee made up the donor group. Study-wide points: Among the subsets, naive ones generally showed larger estimated richness than memory ones. Naive CD4 clonotypes were shared across a few donors at about 5%. Generation probability values for non-shared clonotypes were lower than those for clonotypes shared by all four donors.

To note about this clone: Its matching antigen is unknown.

Repertoires were generated with immunoSEQ multiplex PCR, while TCRdb's copy carries only in-frame clones and drops some. Of 2 million to 2.5 million clones in the sample, roughly 93% were seen once. The CDR3 consists of 16 residues. Germline V gene data show CDR1 as SGHAT and CDR2 as FQDESV (reference sequence). The V segment lost 5 bases and the J segment 0 bases; nucleotides outside the gene matches: 5. The chain has TRBV11-1 and TRBJ2-3, with TRBD2 matching over 10 bases. The sample taken for sequencing was naive CD4+ T cells from PBMCs. This sample's subset: CD45RA+ positively selected. The receptor was derived from a man younger than 35 in good health. Some clones in this sample may be carry-over from other donors' samples. The CDR3 is CASSPETSGSTDTQYF. The CDR3 nucleotides read TGTGCCAGCAGCCCAGAGACTAGCGGGAGCACAGATACGCAGTATTTT.